A selection of T cell receptor beta chains follows, all from one sample in a study of cytomegalovirus exposure and HLA in healthy donors. The method was immunoSEQ multiplex PCR; TCRdb's version includes in-frame clones alone and lacks a portion of them. The sample totals 200,000 to 250,000 clones. The sequenced material came from PBMCs. All receptors come from a girl aged 2-10 years in good health and CMV-seropositive. Each CDR3 is given with its conserved first and last residue. Fields, in order: J gene, V gene, D gene, CDR3 protein, CDR3 DNA. The D gene is left open where the match is weak.

J gene: TRBJ1-6; V gene: TRBV30; D gene: NA; CDR3 protein: CAWRPTRDSSYNSPLHF; CDR3 DNA: TGTGCCTGGAGGCCAACTCGAGATAGCTCCTATAATTCACCCCTCCACTTT
J gene: TRBJ2-2; V gene: TRBV10-3; D gene: TRBD2; CDR3 protein: CAISDPGLAGAGNTGELFF; CDR3 DNA: TGTGCCATCAGTGACCCCGGACTAGCGGGAGCGGGGAACACCGGGGAGCTGTTTTTT
J gene: TRBJ1-5; V gene: TRBV2; D gene: NA; CDR3 protein: CASSTPREGQPQHF; CDR3 DNA: TGTGCCAGCAGTACCCCCAGGGAAGGCCAGCCCCAGCATTTT
J gene: TRBJ1-2; V gene: TRBV5-1; D gene: NA; CDR3 protein: CASSLGGSSGYTF; CDR3 DNA: TGCGCCAGCAGCTTGGGCGGGTCCTCAGGCTACACCTTC
J gene: TRBJ2-7; V gene: TRBV5-6; D gene: TRBD1; CDR3 protein: CASSAGTGQYEQYF; CDR3 DNA: TGTGCCAGCAGTGCCGGGACAGGCCAGTACGAGCAGTACTTC
J gene: TRBJ2-3; V gene: TRBV29-1; D gene: TRBD2; CDR3 protein: CSVEEGLAGADTQYF; CDR3 DNA: TGCAGCGTTGAAGAGGGACTAGCGGGAGCAGATACGCAGTATTTT
J gene: TRBJ2-7; V gene: TRBV4-1; D gene: TRBD2; CDR3 protein: CASSQVSLAGDEQYF; CDR3 DNA: TGCGCCAGCAGCCAAGTGAGCCTAGCGGGAGATGAGCAGTACTTC
J gene: TRBJ2-7; V gene: TRBV30; D gene: TRBD2; CDR3 protein: CAWSGIAGVNNEQYF; CDR3 DNA: TGTGCCTGGAGTGGGATAGCGGGAGTGAATAACGAGCAGTACTTC
J gene: TRBJ2-5; V gene: TRBV7-9; D gene: TRBD2; CDR3 protein: CASSLLAGGETQYF; CDR3 DNA: TGTGCCAGCAGCTTATTAGCGGGAGGTGAGACCCAGTACTTC
J gene: TRBJ1-2; V gene: TRBV7-2; D gene: NA; CDR3 protein: CASILHAGGINYGYTF; CDR3 DNA: TGTGCCAGCATCCTGCACGCCGGGGGGATAAACTATGGCTACACCTTC
J gene: TRBJ1-1; V gene: TRBV6-7; D gene: TRBD1; CDR3 protein: CASGGDRAEAFF; CDR3 DNA: TGTGCCAGCGGGGGGGACAGGGCTGAAGCTTTCTTT
J gene: TRBJ2-5; V gene: TRBV5-1; D gene: TRBD2; CDR3 protein: CASGPVGTSGRETQYF; CDR3 DNA: TGCGCCAGCGGCCCGGTGGGCACTAGCGGGAGAGAGACCCAGTACTTC
J gene: TRBJ2-7; V gene: TRBV5-8; D gene: TRBD1; CDR3 protein: CASRTLGQGTIEQYF; CDR3 DNA: TGTGCCAGCAGGACACTGGGACAGGGGACAATTGAGCAGTACTTC
J gene: TRBJ1-2; V gene: TRBV27; D gene: TRBD1; CDR3 protein: CASSLSGRTGWDGYTF; CDR3 DNA: TGTGCCAGCAGTTTATCGGGACGGACAGGGTGGGATGGCTACACCTTC
J gene: TRBJ2-3; V gene: TRBV5-5; D gene: NA; CDR3 protein: CASSWGGADTQYF; CDR3 DNA: TGTGCCAGCAGCTGGGGAGGAGCAGATACGCAGTATTTT
J gene: TRBJ1-1; V gene: TRBV19; D gene: TRBD1; CDR3 protein: CASKRTGGLAEAFF; CDR3 DNA: TGTGCCAGTAAGAGGACAGGGGGATTAGCTGAAGCTTTCTTT
J gene: TRBJ1-2; V gene: TRBV10-2; D gene: NA; CDR3 protein: CARPKGPPEGGYTF; CDR3 DNA: TGCGCCAGACCGAAGGGTCCCCCGGAGGGTGGCTACACCTTC
J gene: TRBJ2-7; V gene: TRBV11-2; D gene: NA; CDR3 protein: CASSLERGRAYEQYF; CDR3 DNA: TGTGCCAGCAGCTTAGAGCGGGGAAGGGCCTACGAGCAGTACTTC
J gene: TRBJ1-1; V gene: TRBV9; D gene: NA; CDR3 protein: CASSVGGQGPDTEAFF; CDR3 DNA: TGTGCCAGCAGCGTAGGGGGGCAGGGGCCGGACACTGAAGCTTTCTTT
J gene: TRBJ2-1; V gene: TRBV11-3; D gene: TRBD2; CDR3 protein: CASSFRTSGYNEQFF; CDR3 DNA: TGTGCCAGCAGCTTTCGGACTAGCGGTTACAATGAGCAGTTCTTC
J gene: TRBJ1-1; V gene: TRBV18; D gene: NA; CDR3 protein: CASSLGPGDLNTEAFF; CDR3 DNA: TGTGCCAGCTCATTAGGACCAGGGGACCTGAACACTGAAGCTTTCTTT
J gene: TRBJ2-3; V gene: TRBV19; D gene: NA; CDR3 protein: CASSIDRTDTQYF; CDR3 DNA: TGTGCCAGTAGTATAGACAGGACAGATACGCAGTATTTT
J gene: TRBJ2-1; V gene: TRBV25-1; D gene: TRBD2; CDR3 protein: CASSDEREPGSEQFF; CDR3 DNA: TGTGCCAGCAGTGACGAGCGGGAGCCTGGTAGTGAGCAGTTCTTC
J gene: TRBJ2-2; V gene: TRBV5-4; D gene: NA; CDR3 protein: CASSLKLQTGELFF; CDR3 DNA: TGTGCCAGCAGCTTGAAACTACAAACCGGGGAGCTGTTTTTT
J gene: TRBJ2-3; V gene: TRBV2; D gene: NA; CDR3 protein: CASRATGMVATDTQYF; CDR3 DNA: TGTGCCAGCAGAGCCACAGGGATGGTAGCGACAGATACGCAGTATTTT